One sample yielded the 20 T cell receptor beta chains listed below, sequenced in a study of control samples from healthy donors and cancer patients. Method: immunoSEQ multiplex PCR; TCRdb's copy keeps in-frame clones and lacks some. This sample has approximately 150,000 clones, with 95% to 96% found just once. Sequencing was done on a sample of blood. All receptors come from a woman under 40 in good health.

CDR3 nucleotides: TGTGCTAGTGGTCGTACAGCAGACACTGAAGCTTTCTTT. This encodes CASGRTADTEAFF. V gene TRBV12-5 combines with J gene TRBJ1-1, with unresolved D. The CDR3 is 13 residues long. In germline, CDR1 is LGHNT, CDR2 FRNRAP. V lost 5 bases, J lost 3 bases, and 10 bases lay in between. The full variable domain, rest sourced from reference TRBV12-5 and TRBJ1-1, is DARVTQTPRHKVTEMGQEVTMRCQPILGHNTVFWYRQTMMQGLELLAYFRNRAPLDDSGMPKDRFSAEMPDATLATLKIQPSEPRDSAVYFCASGRTADTEAFFGQGTRLTVV.

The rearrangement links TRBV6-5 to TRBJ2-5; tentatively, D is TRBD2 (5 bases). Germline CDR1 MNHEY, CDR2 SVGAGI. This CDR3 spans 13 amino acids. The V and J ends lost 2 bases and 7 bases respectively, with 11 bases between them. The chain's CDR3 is CASSYGLAGTQYF. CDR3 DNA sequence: TGTGCCAGCAGTTACGGGCTAGCTGGGACCCAGTACTTC.

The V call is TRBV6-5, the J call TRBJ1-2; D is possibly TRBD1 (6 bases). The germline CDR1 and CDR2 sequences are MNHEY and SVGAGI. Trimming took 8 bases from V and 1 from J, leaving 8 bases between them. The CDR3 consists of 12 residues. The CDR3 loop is CASYRVNYGYTF. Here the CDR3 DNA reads TGTGCCAGCTACAGGGTTAACTATGGCTACACCTTC.

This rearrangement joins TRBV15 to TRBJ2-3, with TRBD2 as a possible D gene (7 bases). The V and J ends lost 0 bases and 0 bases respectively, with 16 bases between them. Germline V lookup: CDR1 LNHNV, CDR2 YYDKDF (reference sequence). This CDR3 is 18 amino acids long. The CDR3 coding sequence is TGTGCCACCAGCAGAGATGGGGCGGGGGCACCTAGCACAGATACGCAGTATTTT. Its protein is CATSRDGAGAPSTDTQYF.

The CDR3 sequence: CASSVDYYNEQFF. The CDR3 region has the DNA TGTGCCAGCAGCGTAGACTACTATAATGAGCAGTTCTTC. The rearrangement uses TRBV9 and TRBJ2-1; D gene uncertain. V shed 0 bases and J shed 7 bases, with 8 bases lying between them. The CDR3 covers 13 residues. The germline gives CDR1 SGDLS, CDR2 YYNGEE.

This CDR3 reads CASSKAGAQGNTIYF. In DNA, the CDR3 is TGTGCCAGCAGCAAAGCGGGGGCGCAAGGAAACACCATATATTTT. The chain uses TRBV5-4 and TRBJ1-3, with D tentatively TRBD1 (6 bases). Germline CDR1 and CDR2: SGHNT and YYREEE (reference sequence). Trimming left V 4 bases short and J 4 bases short, with 15 bases between. The CDR3 length is 15 residues.

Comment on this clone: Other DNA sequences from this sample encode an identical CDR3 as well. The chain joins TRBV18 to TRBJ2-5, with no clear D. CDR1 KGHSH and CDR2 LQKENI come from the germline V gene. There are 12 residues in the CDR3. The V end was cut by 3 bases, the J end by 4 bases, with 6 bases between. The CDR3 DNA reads TGTGCCAGCTCACCCCTGAGAGAGACCCAGTACTTC. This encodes CASSPLRETQYF.

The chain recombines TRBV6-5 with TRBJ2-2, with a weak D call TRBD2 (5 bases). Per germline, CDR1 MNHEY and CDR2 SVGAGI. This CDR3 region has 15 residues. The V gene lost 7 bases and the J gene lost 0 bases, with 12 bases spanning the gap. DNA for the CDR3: TGTGCCAGCAAGGTTTGGACTTCGAACACCGGGGAGCTGTTTTTT. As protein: CASKVWTSNTGELFF.

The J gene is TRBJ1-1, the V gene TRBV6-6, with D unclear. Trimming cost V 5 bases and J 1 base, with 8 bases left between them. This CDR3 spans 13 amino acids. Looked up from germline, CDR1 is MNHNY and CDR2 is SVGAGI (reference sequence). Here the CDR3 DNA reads TGTGCCAGCAGTCATACTAGGAACACTGAAGCTTTCTTT. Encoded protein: CASSHTRNTEAFF.

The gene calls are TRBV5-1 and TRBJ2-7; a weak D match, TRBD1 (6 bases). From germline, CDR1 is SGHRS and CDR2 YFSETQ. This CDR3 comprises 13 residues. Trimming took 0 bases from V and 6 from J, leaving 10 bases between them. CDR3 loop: CASSLGRGGEQYF. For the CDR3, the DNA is TGCGCCAGCAGCTTGGGCAGGGGTGGCGAGCAGTACTTC.

Here the CDR3 reads CALRANTEAFF. In DNA, the CDR3 is TGTGCCTTAAGGGCGAACACTGAAGCTTTCTTT. The chain recombines TRBV19 with TRBJ1-1, with D unresolved. V was shortened by 11 bases and J by 1 base, with 8 bases between the two germline ends. The CDR3 extends over 11 amino acids. CDR1 is LNHDA, CDR2 SQIVND, per germline (reference sequence).

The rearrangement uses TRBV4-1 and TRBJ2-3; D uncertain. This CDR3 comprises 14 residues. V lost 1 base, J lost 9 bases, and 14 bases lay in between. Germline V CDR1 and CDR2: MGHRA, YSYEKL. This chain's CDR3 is CASSQGSISATQYF. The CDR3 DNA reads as TGCGCCAGCAGCCAAGGCTCCATATCGGCGACGCAGTATTTT.

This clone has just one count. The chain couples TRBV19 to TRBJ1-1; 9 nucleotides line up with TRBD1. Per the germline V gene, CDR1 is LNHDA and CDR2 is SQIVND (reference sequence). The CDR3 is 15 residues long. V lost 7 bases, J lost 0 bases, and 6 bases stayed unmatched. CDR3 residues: CASKTGGLMNTEAFF. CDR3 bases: TGTGCCAGTAAAACAGGGGGCCTAATGAACACTGAAGCTTTCTTT.

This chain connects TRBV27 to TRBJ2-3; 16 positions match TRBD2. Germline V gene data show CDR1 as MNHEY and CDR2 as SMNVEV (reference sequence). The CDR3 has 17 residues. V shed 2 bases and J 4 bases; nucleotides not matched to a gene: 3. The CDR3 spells CASSLAGLAGGPDTQYF. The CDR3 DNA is TGTGCCAGCAGTTTAGCGGGACTAGCGGGAGGGCCAGATACGCAGTATTTT.

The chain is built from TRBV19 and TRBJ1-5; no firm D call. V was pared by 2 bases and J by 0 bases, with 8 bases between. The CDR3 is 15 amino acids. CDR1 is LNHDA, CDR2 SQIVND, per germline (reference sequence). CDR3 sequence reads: CASSISGYSNQPQHF. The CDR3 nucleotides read TGTGCCAGTAGTATATCCGGATATAGCAATCAGCCCCAGCATTTT.

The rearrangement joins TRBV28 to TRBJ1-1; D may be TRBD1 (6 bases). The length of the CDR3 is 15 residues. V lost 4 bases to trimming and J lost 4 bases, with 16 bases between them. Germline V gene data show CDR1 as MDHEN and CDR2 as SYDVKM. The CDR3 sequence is CASSSYGGRGTEAFF. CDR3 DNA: TGTGCCAGCAGTTCCTACGGGGGGCGAGGCACTGAAGCTTTCTTT.

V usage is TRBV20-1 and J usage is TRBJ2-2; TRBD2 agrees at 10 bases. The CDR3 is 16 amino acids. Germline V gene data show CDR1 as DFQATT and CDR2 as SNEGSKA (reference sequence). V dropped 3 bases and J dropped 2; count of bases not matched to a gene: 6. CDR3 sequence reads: CSASYSSGGNTGELFF. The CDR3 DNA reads TGCAGTGCTAGTTACTCTAGCGGGGGTAACACCGGGGAGCTGTTTTTT.

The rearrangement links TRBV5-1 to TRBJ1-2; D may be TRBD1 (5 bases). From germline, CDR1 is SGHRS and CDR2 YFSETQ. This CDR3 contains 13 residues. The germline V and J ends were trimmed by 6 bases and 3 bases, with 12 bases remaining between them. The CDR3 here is CASNRGSDYGYTF. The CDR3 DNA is TGCGCCAGCAATAGGGGCTCGGACTATGGCTACACCTTC.

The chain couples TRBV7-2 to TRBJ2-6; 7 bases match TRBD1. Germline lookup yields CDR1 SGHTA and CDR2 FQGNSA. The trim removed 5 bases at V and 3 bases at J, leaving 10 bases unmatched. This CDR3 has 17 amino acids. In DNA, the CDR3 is TGTGCCAGCAGCCCTGACAGGGAAGAAAGTGGGGCCAACGTCCTGACTTTC. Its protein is CASSPDREESGANVLTF.

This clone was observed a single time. The CDR3 spells CASSLPGTGKFGAFF. The CDR3 nucleotides are TGTGCCAGCAGCTTACCTGGGACAGGGAAATTTGGAGCTTTCTTT. This chain joins TRBV7-2 and TRBJ1-1; TRBD1 matches at 9 bases. Germline trimming cut 2 bases from V and 10 bases from J; bases unmatched to any gene: 11. The V gene's germline CDR1 is SGHTA and CDR2 FQGNSA. The CDR3 is 15 amino acids.